The T cell receptor (beta chain) under discussion was sequenced for a study of blood T cells in healthy people across ages. Every donor provided roughly 10 milliliters of peripheral blood. This clonotype was seen repeatedly, ten times or more. The V end lost 1 base, the J end lost 10 bases, and 12 bases lay between the germline ends. The germline V gene encodes CDR1 SGHRS and CDR2 YFSETQ. This CDR3 is built from 13 residues. The authors ran a second PCR of about 7 to 12 cycles using a sample-barcoded 5' primer and a J-beta primer mix. MiXCR, applied by TCRdb to the 5' RACE reads, yields one record per CDR3 protein. The profile shows more than 1.4 million distinct CDR3 sequences, roughly 40% of them singletons.

Source material: blood. The chain recombines TRBV5-1 with TRBJ2-1; no reliable D call. The receptor was derived from a woman aged 18 to 35 in good health. CDR3 residues: CASSLSPRIEQFF. As DNA, the CDR3 is TGCGCCAGCAGCTTGTCGCCAAGGATCGAGCAGTTCTTC.